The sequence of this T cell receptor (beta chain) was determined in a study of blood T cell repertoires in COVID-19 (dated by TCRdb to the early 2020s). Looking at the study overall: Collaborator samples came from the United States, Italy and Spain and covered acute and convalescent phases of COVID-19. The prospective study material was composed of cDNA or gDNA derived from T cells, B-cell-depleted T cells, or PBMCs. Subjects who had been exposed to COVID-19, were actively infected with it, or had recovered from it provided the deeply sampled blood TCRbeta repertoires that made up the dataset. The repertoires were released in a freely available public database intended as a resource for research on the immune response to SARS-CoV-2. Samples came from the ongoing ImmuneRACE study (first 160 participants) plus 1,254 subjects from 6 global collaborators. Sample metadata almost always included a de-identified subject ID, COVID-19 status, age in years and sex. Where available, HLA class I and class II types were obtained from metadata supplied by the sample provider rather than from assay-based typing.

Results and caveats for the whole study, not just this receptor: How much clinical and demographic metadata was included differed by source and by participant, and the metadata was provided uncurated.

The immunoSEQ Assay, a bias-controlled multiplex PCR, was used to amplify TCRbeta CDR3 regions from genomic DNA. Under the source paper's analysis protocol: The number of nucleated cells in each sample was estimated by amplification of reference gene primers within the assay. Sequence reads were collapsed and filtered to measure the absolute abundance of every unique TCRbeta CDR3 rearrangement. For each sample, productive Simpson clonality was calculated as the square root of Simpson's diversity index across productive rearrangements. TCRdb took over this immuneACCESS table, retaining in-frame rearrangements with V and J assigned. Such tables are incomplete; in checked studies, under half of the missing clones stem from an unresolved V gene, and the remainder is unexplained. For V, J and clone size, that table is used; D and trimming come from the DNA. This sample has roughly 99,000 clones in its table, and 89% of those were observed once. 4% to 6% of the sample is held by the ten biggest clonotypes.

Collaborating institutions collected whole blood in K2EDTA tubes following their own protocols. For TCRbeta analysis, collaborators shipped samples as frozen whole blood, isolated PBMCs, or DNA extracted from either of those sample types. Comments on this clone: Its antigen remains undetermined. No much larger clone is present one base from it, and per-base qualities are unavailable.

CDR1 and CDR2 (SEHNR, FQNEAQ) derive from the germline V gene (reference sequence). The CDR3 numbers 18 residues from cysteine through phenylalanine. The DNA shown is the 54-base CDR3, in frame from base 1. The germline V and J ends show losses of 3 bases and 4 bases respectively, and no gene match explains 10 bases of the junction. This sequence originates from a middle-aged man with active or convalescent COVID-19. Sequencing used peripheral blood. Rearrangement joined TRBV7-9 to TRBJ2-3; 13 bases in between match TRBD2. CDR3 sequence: CASSFTGLAGVVSDTQYF. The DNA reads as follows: TGTGCCAGCAGCTTCACCGGACTAGCGGGAGTTGTCTCAGATACGCAGTATTTT.